This entry is about one T cell receptor beta chain. The PCR made use of 60 Vbeta and 13 Jbeta primers. Profiled with immunoSEQ multiplex PCR; TCRdb holds only in-frame clones, not every one. The table records fewer than 250,000 clones, nearly 80% of them present only once. Sampled while nominally healthy, donors likely had unrecorded immune exposures. The junction had 10 bases not matched to a gene; V was cut back by 4 bases and J by 5 bases. The CDR3 is 15 amino acids. Germline loops: CDR1 SGHAT, CDR2 FQNNGV. This sample was taken from a study of cytomegalovirus exposure and HLA in healthy donors. Across the study: An early release of data contained approximately 85 million unique TCRs, which came from HLA-typed donors.

The specimen was PBMCs. This TCR derives from a male donor in good health and CMV-seronegative. The J gene is TRBJ2-7, the V gene TRBV11-2; 8 nucleotides align to TRBD1. CDR3 amino acids: CASSSYRTGQDEQYF. The CDR3 DNA reads as TGTGCCAGCAGCTCTTACCGGACAGGGCAGGACGAGCAGTACTTC.